This T cell receptor beta chain emerged from a study of brain metastases from non-small cell lung cancer (dated by TCRdb to the late 2010s). Concerning the study at large: In non-small-cell lung cancer patients, the researchers characterized the immune microenvironment of brain metastases and primary tumors that had been resected as matched pairs. Broader findings and caveats from the paper: T-cell infiltration was lower in brain metastases than in primary tumors (P < 0.001). T-cell clones appeared expanded in around 62% of brain metastases relative to the matched primary tumors. Paired brain metastases and primary tumors largely shared TCR repertoires, although T-cell densities in the metastases were sparse.

The library was prepared using the immunoSEQ multiplex PCR assay. Alongside a 770-gene immune expression panel, the team sequenced the T-cell receptor beta chain repertoire. Entries here come from immuneACCESS through TCRdb and include only in-frame sequences with V and J called. Some clones fail to appear in such tables; in the studies checked, an unresolved V gene covers under half of the shortfall, and the cause of the remainder is unknown. The sample table holds more than 2,500 clones, of which about 79% were seen once. The ten largest clones capture over 7% of the sample. The junction carries 15 bases between V and J, which are trimmed by 1 base and 5 bases respectively. The CDR3 goes from the cysteine to the phenylalanine over 15 residues. The sequence is cut down to CDR3 DNA, 45 bases in frame from base 1. Per the germline V gene, SGHRS is the CDR1 and YFSETQ is the CDR2. Points on this clone: Its antigen specificity is not known. A clone one base away is much larger, so this may be a read error.

A cohort of about 41 patients with surgically resected non-small-cell lung cancer, for whom both primary tumor and brain metastasis specimens were available, was included. The tumor specimens consisted of archival formalin-fixed, paraffin-embedded tissues. Sequences were obtained from primary lung tumor tissue. Interpreted using the paper, the cell subset or site label stands for: primary lung tumor paired with brain metastasis. The sequence came from a donor aged 40 or older with non-small cell lung cancer. This sequence uses TRBV5-1 and TRBJ1-2, with the D gene call left open. This receptor has the CDR3 CASSLNLAGGYGYTF. The sequenced DNA is TGCGCCAGCAGCTTGAATCTGGCCGGAGGGTATGGCTACACCTTC.